This T cell receptor (beta chain) was identified during a study of T cell repertoires and Cas9 in healthy adults (dated by TCRdb to 2016 to 2019). Background for the entire study: Within the CD4 and CD8 compartments, SpCas9-reactive T cells were assessed for multi-effector potency, cytotoxicity and lineage determination. The study examined preexisting T cell immunity against the Streptococcus pyogenes Cas9 nuclease (SpCas9) used in CRISPR gene editing. Study-level results and caveats: In vitro, SpCas9-reactive regulatory T cells were reported to reduce the proliferation and function of SpCas9-reactive effector T cells.

Healthy humans served as the donors. From a lookup of the germline V gene, CDR1 and CDR2 are ENHRY and SYGVKD. Its CDR3 holds 17 amino acids, cysteine through phenylalanine. CDR3 DNA is the only sequence kept; it has 51 bases, read in frame from the first base. After removal of 3 bases from V and 9 bases from J, the junction retains 11 bases not matched to a gene. The protocol used for the library was the immunoSEQ multiplex PCR assay. The immuneACCESS repertoire file appears here via TCRdb, limited to in-frame rearrangements. These files lack a portion of the clones; in checked studies, under half of the deficit traces to unresolved V genes, and the cause of the others is not known. In all, the sample holds more than 13,000 clones, and 75% to 90% of those were seen once. Together, the top ten hold roughly 2% of the sample. Remarks on this clone: No cognate antigen has been identified for it. No base quality information exists; no much larger clone differs at one position.

The receptor was derived from a human donor in good health. The chain is assembled from TRBV10-3 and TRBJ2-1; 13 bases in the junction line up with TRBD2. Sequenced input: Tregs (CD4+, CD25+, CD127-, CD137-, CD154-) from PBMCs; culture status not recorded. The CDR3 region reads CAISDRITSGGASEQFF. The nucleotide sequence is TGTGCCATCAGTGACCGAATAACTAGCGGGGGGGCCAGTGAGCAGTTCTTC.